This paragraph covers one TCR beta chain sequence. TCRdb's table, derived via immunoSEQ multiplex PCR, lists solely in-frame clones and lacks some. The data hold approximately 260,000 clones, with roughly 80% observed a single time. The germline V gene has CDR1 MRHNA and CDR2 SNTAGT. The CDR3 is 18 amino acids. Unmatched junction bases numbered 11, after V lost 2 bases and J lost 0 bases. This specimen comes from a study of blood T cell repertoires in COVID-19. Across the whole study: The United States, Italy and Spain provided the acute and convalescent COVID-19 samples. Nucleic acid was either cDNA or gDNA, and it came from T cells, B-cell-depleted T cells, or PBMCs.

Individuals drawn from 24 US areas were roughly 18 to 95 years old. Participants had their cohort set by participant-reported clinical history. The V gene is TRBV6-4, the J gene TRBJ2-3, with 7 bases that match TRBD1. The source of this sequence is a man in his fifties or sixties who had recovered from COVID-19. Sequenced: PBMCs or T cells enriched from blood (not recorded which). CDR3 protein: CASSDQFTRDRSTDTQYF. In DNA, the CDR3 is TGTGCCAGCAGTGACCAATTTACCCGGGACAGAAGCACAGATACGCAGTATTTT.